This TCR beta chain was found in a study of identical twins (dated by TCRdb to between 2015 and 2016). In terms of the full investigation: To test whether fetal clonotypes persist, the study used deep sequencing on TCR alpha and beta repertoires from monozygotic twins, unrelated adults of various ages, and cord blood. To rule out contamination, replicate twin experiments were performed at different times with different library preparation protocols.

Points the paper makes about the study in general: Out-of-frame TCR alpha sequences shared between twins showed an excess of low generation-probability sequences compared with coincidental sharing between unrelated individuals. Excess twin sharing in beta out-of-frame sequences was weaker because fewer shared sequences lowered the signal-to-noise ratio. Abundant cord blood beta clonotypes carried fewer insertions; young adult naive repertoires showed a weaker similar trend, while memory repertoires showed none. Invariant T cells such as MAIT and iNKT could partly confound zero-insertion analyses, though diverse VJ usage argued against this for most clonotypes. In monozygotic twins, out-of-frame TCR alpha sharing was systematically underestimated by recombination models, although the models agreed with sharing between unrelated individuals. Because the same donors could not be followed over many years, the conclusions relied on cross-sectional statistical analysis.

The CDR3 measures 15 amino acids from cysteine to phenylalanine. Just CDR3 DNA is preserved here, 45 bases in frame from base 1. V is pared back by 7 bases and J by 4 bases, with 20 bases lying between the germline termini. The germline V gene specifies MNHEY as CDR1 and SVGEGT as CDR2. This clonotype was seen a handful of times. Its cognate antigen has yet to be identified. No clone much larger than this one lies a single base away; base qualities are absent. Preparation of the library involved 5' RACE. Sequenced using an Illumina HiSeq 2000. A universal primer binding site was added through template switching, and the final cDNA carried a unique molecular identifier so that TCR cDNA molecules could be counted accurately. Specific primers in the conserved constant-segment region were used to synthesize first-strand cDNA for TCR alpha and beta chains. Each cDNA library was double barcoded, with a SMART-Mk sample barcode plus Illumina barcodes, to control for contamination. TruSeq adapter sequences along with Illumina sample barcodes were introduced in two successive PCR steps. TCR alpha and beta cDNA libraries were sequenced on the Illumina HiSeq platform with custom primers. As for how the authors treated the data: Unique molecular identifiers were extracted from raw reads with MiGEC, and CDR3 positions were determined with MiXCR. For each individual, recombination models were inferred using an EM algorithm with the repgenHMM and IGoR tools. Shared clonotype analysis was performed with the tcR package in R, normalizing sharing by the product of cloneset sizes. To study raw recombination without the effects of thymic and clonal selection, out-of-frame nonproductive sequences were analyzed. The raw public data were reprocessed by TCRdb itself: fastp quality trimming at Q25, MiXCR clonotype calling, in-frame beta chains only. Here each entry gathers all rows of one CDR3 protein and keeps the most common genes and DNA. In this record, the V and J calls reflect TCRdb's handling and not the investigators' own analysis. Within this sample are a few hundred thousand distinct CDR3 sequences, with over 8.5% of them counted one time only. Roughly 3% of the sample belongs to the ten largest clones.

Every donor was a healthy Caucasian. The twin cohort comprised three pairs of female monozygotic twins, all aged roughly 18 to 30 years. Peripheral blood mononuclear cells were the source from which RNA for the TCR libraries was isolated. The data also belong to a second study, concerning yellow fever vaccine responses in identical twins. The second paper further reports: According to the authors, the vaccine-induced T cell response in identical twins seemed to be partly convergent and partly specific to each individual. Focusing on identical twins, the study followed the T cell clones that responded to the vaccine, and did so with precision.

The V and J genes are TRBV6-2 or TRBV6-3 and TRBJ2-7; there is no confident call for the D gene. This receptor was taken from a woman between 18 and 30 years old in good health. The sequenced material came from PBMCs. This receptor carries the CDR3 CASTLRSRYTYEQYF. The DNA is as follows: TGTGCCAGCACCCTAAGATCAAGGTACACATACGAGCAGTACTTC.